The 10 T cell receptor beta chains listed next were all sequenced from one sample in a study of blood T cell repertoires in COVID-19. Profiling relied on immunoSEQ multiplex PCR, and the TCRdb table lists in-frame clones only, not all of them. The sample consists of over 40,000 clones, around 85% of them appearing once. Sequenced material: peripheral blood. The origin of the receptors is a woman aged 55 to 70 with acute or convalescent COVID-19.

The genes are TRBV28 and TRBJ1-2, with 8 bases aligning to TRBD1. Germline values: CDR1 MDHEN, CDR2 SYDVKM. This CDR3 comprises 13 residues. V shed 3 bases and J 8 bases; nucleotides not matched to a gene: 5. CDR3 bases: TGTGCCAGCAGTTTCGGACAGGGATACGGCTACACCTTC. Amino acids: CASSFGQGYGYTF.

This sequence joins TRBV2 and TRBJ1-2; D unresolved. Trimming took off 0 bases at V and 6 bases at J, with 11 bases between the two ends. Germline values: CDR1 SNHLY, CDR2 FYNNEI. This CDR3 comprises 14 residues. The CDR3 here is CASSEAGGRHGYTF. As DNA, the CDR3 is TGTGCCAGCAGTGAAGCCGGAGGCCGACATGGCTACACCTTC.

This chain joins TRBV6-5 and TRBJ1-2; 9 positions match TRBD1. The V gene's germline CDR1 is MNHEY and CDR2 SVGAGI. The CDR3 spans 15 residues. V shed 6 bases, J shed 5 bases, and the junction held 10 bases outside the gene matches. CDR3 nucleotide sequence: TGTGCCAGCAGAAGGACAGGGGAGGTGGGGTATGGCTACACCTTC. Encoded protein: CASRRTGEVGYGYTF.

This clone was seen a few times. The genes are TRBV5-6 and TRBJ1-1; no definite D call. Germline V gene sequence: CDR1 SGHDT, CDR2 YYEEEE. V lost 4 bases and J lost 1, with 5 bases in between. CDR3 length: 12 residues. This chain's CDR3 is CASSQKNTEAFF. CDR3 nucleotide sequence: TGTGCCAGCAGCCAGAAGAACACTGAAGCTTTCTTT.

This clone was seen just once. The rearrangement links TRBV9 to TRBJ1-1; no clear D gene. The V gene lost 5 bases and the J gene lost 2 bases, with 16 bases spanning the gap. Per germline, CDR1 SGDLS and CDR2 YYNGEE. This CDR3 has 15 residues. CDR3 sequence: CASRPGLFENTEAFF. In nucleotides, the CDR3 is TGTGCCAGCAGGCCCGGACTGTTCGAAAACACTGAAGCTTTCTTT.

In DNA, the CDR3 is TGTGCCAGCAGCGGAATGATGGTCGCGGGGGGCGCGGGTCAGCCCCAGCATTTT. Residues: CASSGMMVAGGAGQPQHF. The V gene is TRBV5-8, the J gene TRBJ1-5; maybe TRBD1 (6 bases). In germline, CDR1 is SGHTS, CDR2 YDEGEE. Trimming left V 4 bases short and J 6 bases short, with 26 bases between. This CDR3 has 18 amino acids.

The V call is TRBV10-3, the J call TRBJ1-6; maybe TRBD1 (6 bases). The V and J ends lost 2 bases and 0 bases respectively, with 14 bases between them. Germline V gene sequence: CDR1 ENHRY, CDR2 SYGVKD. The CDR3 is 18 amino acids. DNA of the CDR3: TGTGCCATCAGTGAGCACCCCCTACAGGGCTCCTATAATTCACCCCTCCACTTT. Amino acids: CAISEHPLQGSYNSPLHF.

This sequence joins TRBV28 and TRBJ2-5; TRBD2 matches at 9 bases. The CDR3 sequence is 15 residues long. From germline, CDR1 is MDHEN and CDR2 SYDVKM. Trimming removed 4 bases from V and 10 bases from J; junction bases left unmatched: 13. This CDR3 reads CASSSPPLSGGRQYF. CDR3 coding DNA: TGTGCCAGCAGTTCCCCTCCGCTTAGCGGGGGTCGCCAGTACTTC.

The chain has TRBV5-4 and TRBJ2-1, with 12 nucleotides matching TRBD2. There are 18 residues in the CDR3. Per germline, CDR1 SGHNT and CDR2 YYREEE (reference sequence). V lost 1 base and J lost 1; bases outside the gene matches: 6. CDR3 DNA sequence: TGTGCCAGCAGCTTGCCTAGCGGGGGGGTATATTCCTACAATGAGCAGTTCTTC. Translated, it gives CASSLPSGGVYSYNEQFF.

The count of this clone is one. This rearrangement joins TRBV19 to TRBJ2-2; possibly TRBD2 for D (5 bases). V lost 1 base and J lost 0, with 9 bases in between. Germline V gene lookup returns CDR1 LNHDA and CDR2 SQIVND (reference sequence). The CDR3 extends over 16 amino acids. DNA for the CDR3: TGTGCCAGTAGTATAGGCTGGCGGGCGAACACCGGGGAGCTGTTTTTT. It codes for CASSIGWRANTGELFF.